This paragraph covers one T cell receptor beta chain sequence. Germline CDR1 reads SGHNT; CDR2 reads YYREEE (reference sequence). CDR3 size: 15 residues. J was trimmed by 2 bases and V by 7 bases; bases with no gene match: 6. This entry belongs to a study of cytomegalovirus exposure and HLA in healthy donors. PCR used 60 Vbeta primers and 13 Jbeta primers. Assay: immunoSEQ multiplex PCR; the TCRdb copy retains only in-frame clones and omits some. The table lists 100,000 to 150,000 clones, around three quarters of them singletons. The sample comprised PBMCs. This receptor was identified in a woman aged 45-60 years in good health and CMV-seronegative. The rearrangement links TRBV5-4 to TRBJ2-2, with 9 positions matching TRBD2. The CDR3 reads CASSGTSRNTGELFF. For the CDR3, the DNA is TGTGCCAGCTCGGGGACTAGCAGAAACACCGGGGAGCTGTTTTTT.